The next 30 T cell receptor beta chains were all read from a single sample in a study of radiation and T cells in renal cell carcinoma. Indicated time point: blood 2 weeks post-SBRT. Treatment indicated: 15 Gy SBRT to primary tumor, nephrectomy 4 weeks later. Only in-frame clones appear in the TCRdb table, and some are missing; sequencing was by immunoSEQ multiplex PCR. The table has some 76,000 clones, roughly 87% seen once. The material sequenced was blood, taken from a patient whose treatment included radiotherapy and nephrectomy. These receptors all stem from a man in his 60s with renal cell carcinoma.

The CDR3 here is CASSPLTDRPYTEAFF. The CDR3 bases are TGTGCCAGCTCACCACTCACGGACAGGCCTTACACTGAAGCTTTCTTT. This chain joins TRBV18 and TRBJ1-1, with 7 bases identical to TRBD1. CDR3 length equals 16 residues. The germline V gene encodes CDR1 KGHSH and CDR2 LQKENI. V lost 1 base and J lost 3; bases outside the gene matches: 8.

The chain carries TRBV10-3 and TRBJ2-1; 9 bases fit TRBD1. Trimming removed 3 bases from V and 7 bases from J; junction bases left unmatched: 13. The CDR3 has 17 amino acids. Germline CDR1 is ENHRY and CDR2 is SYGVKD. CDR3 amino acids: CAISDSAGGTGRNEQFF. For the CDR3, the DNA is TGTGCCATCAGTGATTCCGCAGGAGGGACAGGGCGAAATGAGCAGTTCTTC.

Comments on this clone: Other nucleotide sequences in the sample specify the same CDR3. The V and J genes are TRBV6-6 and TRBJ1-1; no reliable D call. Germline assignment: CDR1 MNHNY and CDR2 SVGAGI (reference sequence). V was trimmed by 3 bases and J by 1 base, leaving 9 bases between them. This CDR3 comprises 14 residues. The CDR3 DNA sequence: TGTGCCAGCAGTTATGGAGCAGGGAACACTGAAGCTTTCTTT. Protein sequence: CASSYGAGNTEAFF.

V and J are TRBV5-1 and TRBJ2-1; 10 bases are a match to TRBD2. V gave up 0 bases and J gave up 5 bases; unmatched junction bases: 5. The CDR3 length is 16 residues. The germline V gene encodes CDR1 SGHRS and CDR2 YFSETQ. The CDR3 here is CASSLVGLAVNNEQFF. The CDR3, as DNA: TGCGCCAGCAGCTTGGTCGGACTAGCGGTAAACAATGAGCAGTTCTTC. Combining the CDR3 with reference TRBV5-1 and TRBJ2-1 gives the whole variable domain KAGVTQTPRYLIKTRGQQVTLSCSPISGHRSVSWYQQTPGQGLQFLFEYFSETQRNKGNFPGRFSGRQFSNSRSEMNVSTLELGDSALYLCASSLVGLAVNNEQFFGPGTRLTVL.

The rearrangement joins TRBV2 to TRBJ1-2; no firm D call. The CDR3 is made up of 17 amino acids. Germline V gives CDR1 SNHLY, CDR2 FYNNEI. Between the trimmed V and J ends, which lost 2 bases and 3 bases, there was a span of 19 bases. The DNA for the CDR3 is TGTGCCAGCAGTGAACCGGGTGGCTACCAACCTGACTATGGCTACACCTTC. This encodes CASSEPGGYQPDYGYTF. Together with reference TRBV2 and TRBJ1-2, the CDR3 gives the full variable domain: EPEVTQTPSHQVTQMGQEVILRCVPISNHLYFYWYRQILGQKVEFLVSFYNNEISEKSEIFDDQFSVERPDGSNFTLKIRSTKLEDSAMYFCASSEPGGYQPDYGYTFGSGTRLTVV.

The rearrangement links TRBV7-2 to TRBJ2-1; D gene ambiguous. V was clipped by 2 bases and J by 4 bases, with 6 bases between them. Germline V gene lookup returns CDR1 SGHTA and CDR2 FQGNSA. CDR3 length: 13 amino acids. The CDR3 DNA is TGTGCCAGCAGCTTACAGCTGTACAATGAGCAGTTCTTC. Translation gives CASSLQLYNEQFF.

Only a few counts were recorded for this clone. This chain uses TRBV7-9 with TRBJ1-5, with 8 nucleotides matching TRBD1. Trimming at V came to 5 bases and at J to 2 bases, leaving 5 bases not matched to a gene. Germline V lookup: CDR1 SEHNR, CDR2 FQNEAQ (reference sequence). This CDR3 region has 15 residues. CDR3 region: CASSPGQGGNQPQHF. CDR3 DNA: TGTGCCAGCAGCCCTGGACAGGGAGGCAATCAGCCCCAGCATTTT.

The chain joins TRBV10-3 to TRBJ1-5; D gene ambiguous. The CDR3 length is 15 residues. Trimming took off 2 bases at V and 2 bases at J, with 10 bases between the two ends. Germline CDR1 ENHRY, CDR2 SYGVKD. The CDR3 here is CAISEKDGRNQPQHF. Written as DNA, the CDR3 is TGTGCCATCAGTGAGAAGGATGGCCGCAATCAGCCCCAGCATTTT.

This chain joins TRBV28 and TRBJ1-5; 9 bases line up with TRBD1. The CDR3 is 16 amino acids. Germline V lookup: CDR1 MDHEN, CDR2 SYDVKM. The ends lost 9 bases at V and 4 bases at J; junction bases unmatched: 13. CDR3 DNA: TGTGCCAGTCAACTCCTCGGACAGGGGAGGAATCAGCCCCAGCATTTT. It translates to CASQLLGQGRNQPQHF.

J is TRBJ1-1 and V is TRBV6-1; possible D gene TRBD1, 5 bases. Germline V gene sequence: CDR1 MNHNS, CDR2 SASEGT. This CDR3 is 14 amino acids long. The V end was cut by 4 bases, the J end by 0 bases, with 9 bases between. CDR3 in DNA: TGTGCCAGCAGTGTAGGGGAATTGAACACTGAAGCTTTCTTT. As protein: CASSVGELNTEAFF.

The chain uses TRBV14 and TRBJ2-3, with a weak D call TRBD1 (6 bases). The CDR3 has 17 amino acids. In germline, CDR1 is SGHDN, CDR2 FVKESK. Between the trimmed V and J ends, which lost 4 bases and 0 bases, there was a span of 17 bases. CDR3: CASSPFRGLASTDTQYF. Written as DNA, the CDR3 is TGTGCCAGCAGCCCATTCAGGGGCCTCGCTAGCACAGATACGCAGTATTTT.

The chain couples TRBV19 to TRBJ2-1; perhaps TRBD2 as D (5 bases). The CDR3 is made up of 12 amino acids. Germline-derived CDR1 and CDR2 are LNHDA and SQIVND (reference sequence). Trimming pared 3 bases from V and 10 bases from J, leaving 10 bases between. This chain's CDR3 is CASSIGEWEQFF. The CDR3 nucleotides are TGTGCCAGTAGTATCGGGGAATGGGAGCAGTTCTTC.

The gene calls are TRBV6-5 and TRBJ2-3; D call uncertain. There are 14 residues in the CDR3. Germline CDR1 and CDR2: MNHEY and SVGAGI. Trimming took off 0 bases at V and 0 bases at J, with 4 bases between the two ends. CDR3 region: CASSYSVSTDTQYF. The CDR3 coding sequence is TGTGCCAGCAGTTACTCAGTTAGCACAGATACGCAGTATTTT.

This chain links TRBV4-2 with TRBJ2-3, with 14 positions matching TRBD2. Germline V gene lookup returns CDR1 LGHNA and CDR2 YNFKEQ. V lost 2 bases and J lost 6; bases outside the gene matches: 4. The CDR3 is 16 amino acids. The CDR3 DNA sequence: TGTGCCAGCAGCCAAAGACTAGCGGGAGGGTCGGATACGCAGTATTTT. Translating gives CASSQRLAGGSDTQYF.

This rearrangement joins TRBV6-4 to TRBJ2-3; 8 bases fit TRBD2. The CDR3 covers 14 residues. Germline trimming cut 6 bases from V and 9 bases from J; bases unmatched to any gene: 11. Germline loops: CDR1 MRHNA, CDR2 SNTAGT. As DNA, the CDR3 is TGTGCCAGCAGGAAGGCGGGAGGCACAGGGACGCAGTATTTT. As protein: CASRKAGGTGTQYF.

The rearrangement joins TRBV7-3 to TRBJ2-3; 9 bases match TRBD1. V lost 1 base, J lost 11 bases, and 10 bases stayed unmatched. Germline loops: CDR1 SGHTA, CDR2 FQGTGA. This CDR3 region has 15 residues. The CDR3 nucleotides are TGTGCCAGCAGCTTAAAAGGCCCGGGACAGGGTATGCAGTATTTT. Translation: CASSLKGPGQGMQYF. Complete variable domain (other parts from reference TRBV7-3 and TRBJ2-3): GAGVSQTPSNKVTEKGKYVELRCDPISGHTALYWYRQSLGQGPEFLIYFQGTGAADDSGLPNDRFFAVRPEGSVSTLKIQRTERGDSAVYLCASSLKGPGQGMQYFGPGTRLTVL.

This chain connects TRBV6-1 to TRBJ2-1; tentatively, D is TRBD2 (6 bases). Germline V CDR1 and CDR2: MNHNS, SASEGT. This CDR3 has 13 residues. With 7 bases removed from V and 3 bases from J, the gap between germline ends came to 10 bases. The CDR3 DNA is TGTGCCAGCAACGGGGGTTACTACAATGAGCAGTTCTTC. Amino acid sequence: CASNGGYYNEQFF.

This clone was seen a handful of times. The chain is built from TRBV7-9 and TRBJ2-5; 8 positions match TRBD1. The CDR3 contains 16 residues. Germline CDR1 is SEHNR and CDR2 is FQNEAQ (reference sequence). V trimming: 7 bases; J trimming: 4 bases; junction bases outside the gene matches: 14. The CDR3 reads CASTTRGQGARETQYF. CDR3 DNA sequence: TGTGCCAGCACTACACGAGGGCAGGGGGCTAGAGAGACCCAGTACTTC.

The chain recombines TRBV5-1 with TRBJ2-5; perhaps TRBD1 as D (6 bases). From germline, CDR1 is SGHRS and CDR2 YFSETQ. The CDR3 loop spans 15 amino acids. Trimming shortened V by 0 bases and J by 5 bases, and 14 bases separated the two germline ends. CDR3 DNA sequence: TGCGCCAGCAGCTTGGCGACAGGCGAGGGGGAGACCCAGTACTTC. This codes for CASSLATGEGETQYF. Based on the CDR3 plus reference TRBV5-1 and TRBJ2-5, the full variable domain is KAGVTQTPRYLIKTRGQQVTLSCSPISGHRSVSWYQQTPGQGLQFLFEYFSETQRNKGNFPGRFSGRQFSNSRSEMNVSTLELGDSALYLCASSLATGEGETQYFGPGTRLLVL.

V gene TRBV7-9 combines with J gene TRBJ2-2; 9 bases match TRBD1. Germline V CDR1 and CDR2: SEHNR, FQNEAQ (reference sequence). The CDR3 is 15 residues long. V shed 7 bases and J 1 base; nucleotides not matched to a gene: 4. The CDR3 nucleotides are TGTGCCAGCACCGGGACAGGGTTGAACACCGGGGAGCTGTTTTTT. Protein: CASTGTGLNTGELFF.

The gene calls are TRBV5-1 and TRBJ2-2; TRBD2 matches 13 bases. Germline V gene lookup returns CDR1 SGHRS and CDR2 YFSETQ. The V segment lost 3 bases and the J segment 4 bases; nucleotides outside the gene matches: 3. This CDR3 has 16 amino acids. CDR3 amino acids: CASSSGTSGITGELFF. DNA of the CDR3: TGCGCCAGCAGCTCCGGGACTAGCGGGATCACCGGGGAGCTGTTTTTT.

The chain combines TRBV11-2 with TRBJ1-1; no firm D call. CDR1 and CDR2 (germline): SGHAT, FQNNGV. The CDR3 is 12 residues long. Deletions cut 5 bases from V and 6 bases from J, with 10 bases between. The CDR3 is CASSQTSPEAFF. In nucleotides, the CDR3 is TGTGCCAGCAGCCAAACGAGTCCTGAAGCTTTCTTT.

The chain employs TRBV15 and TRBJ2-7; unclear D gene. V lost 5 bases and J lost 1, with 6 bases in between. CDR1 LNHNV and CDR2 YYDKDF come from the germline V gene (reference sequence). This CDR3 is 12 amino acids long. The CDR3 nucleotides read TGTGCCACCAGCGGACGGTCCTACGAGCAGTACTTC. Amino acids: CATSGRSYEQYF.

The rearrangement uses TRBV19 and TRBJ2-3; 10 nucleotides line up with TRBD2. Germline CDR1 reads LNHDA; CDR2 reads SQIVND (reference sequence). The ends lost 2 bases at V and 4 bases at J; junction bases unmatched: 3. This CDR3 has 15 amino acids. CDR3 in DNA: TGTGCCAGTAGTATATCAGCGGGAGGGGCAGATACGCAGTATTTT. It translates to CASSISAGGADTQYF.

V is TRBV19 and J is TRBJ2-3; no firm D call. Trimming removed 6 bases from V and 0 bases from J, with 4 bases in between. Germline CDR1 reads LNHDA; CDR2 reads SQIVND (reference sequence). The CDR3 covers 12 residues. This CDR3 is CASSRSTDTQYF. In DNA form, the CDR3 reads TGTGCCAGTAGCAGGAGCACAGATACGCAGTATTTT.

The J gene is TRBJ1-1, the V gene TRBV7-2; 8 bases match TRBD1. The CDR3 is 15 residues long. Trimming took 4 bases from V and 2 from J; bases not matched to a gene: 6. Germline-derived CDR1 and CDR2 are SGHTA and FQGNSA. In DNA, the CDR3 is TGTGCCAGCAGCTGGAGGGACAGGCCTAACACTGAAGCTTTCTTT. The encoded protein is CASSWRDRPNTEAFF. Drawing the rest from reference TRBV7-2 and TRBJ1-1, the complete variable domain is GAGVSQSPSNKVTEKGKDVELRCDPISGHTALYWYRQSLGQGLEFLIYFQGNSAPDKSGLPSDRFSAERTGGSVSTLTIQRTQQEDSAVYLCASSWRDRPNTEAFFGQGTRLTVV.

The chain joins TRBV18 to TRBJ2-7, with 8 bases aligning to TRBD2. This CDR3 has 16 amino acids. Germline lookup yields CDR1 KGHSH and CDR2 LQKENI. Unmatched junction bases numbered 14, after V lost 4 bases and J lost 6 bases. The CDR3 nucleotides read TGTGCCAGCTCACACCCTAGCGGGCCCGGAGGTCTCGAGCAGTACTTC. Translated: CASSHPSGPGGLEQYF.

The chain uses TRBV7-3 and TRBJ2-2; D not certain. V lost 1 base to trimming and J lost 0 bases, with 9 bases between them. The CDR3 spans 16 residues. Germline V CDR1 and CDR2: SGHTA, FQGTGA. CDR3 sequence reads: CASSLMADPNTGELFF. The CDR3, as DNA: TGTGCCAGCAGCTTAATGGCGGACCCGAACACCGGGGAGCTGTTTTTT.

Only one count was recorded for this clone. The chain couples TRBV19 to TRBJ1-3; D remains ambiguous. Germline-derived CDR1 and CDR2 are LNHDA and SQIVND (reference sequence). V shed 5 bases and J shed 2 bases, with 10 bases lying between them. The CDR3 loop spans 14 amino acids. Here the CDR3 reads CASSETLTGNTIYF. In DNA, the CDR3 is TGTGCCAGTAGTGAGACACTAACTGGAAACACCATATATTTT.

This clone was seen only a few times. The rearrangement uses TRBV5-4 and TRBJ2-7; TRBD1 matches 7 bases. The CDR3 consists of 14 residues. V gave up 1 base and J gave up 8 bases; unmatched junction bases: 9. The germline gives CDR1 SGHNT, CDR2 YYREEE (reference sequence). For the CDR3, the DNA is TGTGCCAGCAGCTTGCCCCGACAGGGTCGCAAGCAGTACTTC. Translation: CASSLPRQGRKQYF.